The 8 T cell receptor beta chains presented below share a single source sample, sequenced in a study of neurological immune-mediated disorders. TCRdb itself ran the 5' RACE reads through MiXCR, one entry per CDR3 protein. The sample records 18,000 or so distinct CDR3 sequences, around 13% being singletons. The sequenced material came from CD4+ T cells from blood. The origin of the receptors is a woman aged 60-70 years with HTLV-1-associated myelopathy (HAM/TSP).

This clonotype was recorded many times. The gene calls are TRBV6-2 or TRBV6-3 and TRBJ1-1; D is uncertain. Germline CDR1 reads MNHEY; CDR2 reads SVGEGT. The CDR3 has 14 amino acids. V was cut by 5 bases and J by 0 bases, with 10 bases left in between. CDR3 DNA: TGTGCCAGCAGTATAGTGTTGCTGAACACTGAAGCTTTCTTT. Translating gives CASSIVLLNTEAFF.

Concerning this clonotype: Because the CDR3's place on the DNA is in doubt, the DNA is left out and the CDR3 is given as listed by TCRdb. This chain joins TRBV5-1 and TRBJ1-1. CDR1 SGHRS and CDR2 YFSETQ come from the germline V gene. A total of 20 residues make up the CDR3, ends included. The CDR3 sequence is CASSFYICSARETPNTEAFF.

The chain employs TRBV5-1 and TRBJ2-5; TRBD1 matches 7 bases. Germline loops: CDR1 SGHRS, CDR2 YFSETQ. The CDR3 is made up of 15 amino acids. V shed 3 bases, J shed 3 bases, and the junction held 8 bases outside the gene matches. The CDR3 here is CASSSPTGEKETQYF. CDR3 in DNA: TGCGCCAGCAGCTCCCCAACAGGGGAAAAAGAGACCCAGTACTTC.

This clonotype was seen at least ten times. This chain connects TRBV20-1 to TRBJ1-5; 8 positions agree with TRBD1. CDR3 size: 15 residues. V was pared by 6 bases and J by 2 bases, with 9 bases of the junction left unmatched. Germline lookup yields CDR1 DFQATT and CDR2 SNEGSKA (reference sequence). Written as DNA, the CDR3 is TGCAGTGCCAAGATACAGGGGGATCGCAATCAGCCCCAGCATTTT. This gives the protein CSAKIQGDRNQPQHF.

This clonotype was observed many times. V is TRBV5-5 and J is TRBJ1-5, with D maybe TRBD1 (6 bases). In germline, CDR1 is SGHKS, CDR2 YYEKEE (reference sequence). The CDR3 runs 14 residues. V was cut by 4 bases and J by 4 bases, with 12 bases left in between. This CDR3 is CASSPEGGNQPQHF. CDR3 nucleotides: TGTGCCAGCAGCCCGGAGGGGGGGAATCAGCCCCAGCATTTT.

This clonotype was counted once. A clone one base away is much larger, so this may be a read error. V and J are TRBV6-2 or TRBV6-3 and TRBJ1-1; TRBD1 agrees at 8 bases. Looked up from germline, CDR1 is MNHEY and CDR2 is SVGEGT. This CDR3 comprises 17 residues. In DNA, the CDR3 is TGTGCCAGCAATTACGAATCAGGGGGCCTCTCGAACACTGAAGCTTTCTTT. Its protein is CASNYESGGLSNTEAFF.

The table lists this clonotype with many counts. For the CDR3, the DNA is TGCAGTGCTAGAGATCGCCGGCAGCTCAATCAGCCCCAGCATTTT. Translating it yields CSARDRRQLNQPQHF. The chain couples TRBV20-1 to TRBJ1-5; D is uncertain. Germline CDR1 reads DFQATT; CDR2 reads SNEGSKA (reference sequence). V was clipped by 0 bases and J by 3 bases, with 12 bases between them. This CDR3 is built from 15 residues.

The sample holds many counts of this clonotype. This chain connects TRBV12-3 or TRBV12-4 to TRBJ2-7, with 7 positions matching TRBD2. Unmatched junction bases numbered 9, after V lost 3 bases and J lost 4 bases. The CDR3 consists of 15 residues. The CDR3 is CASSFTPGTKYEQYF. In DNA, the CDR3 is TGTGCCAGCAGTTTCACTCCCGGGACTAAGTACGAGCAGTACTTC.